This T cell receptor beta chain was found in a study of T cell repertoires in cytomegalovirus infection. At the level of the study: HLA-C-restricted CMV epitopes, recently identified, and well-studied HLA-B-restricted ones were used by the study. Both CMV infection and a matching HLA type were indicated by public TCR beta signatures.

In its sample, this clonotype was seen a few times. Its antigen is not identified. Germline lookup yields CDR1 SGHTA and CDR2 FQGNSA. The CDR3 consists of 15 residues. V lost 2 bases, J lost 4 bases, and 3 bases stayed unmatched. TCRdb recomputed calls from the reads with MiXCR, one row per CDR3 protein. The table lists more than 95,000 distinct CDR3 sequences, approximately 30% of them singletons. Study outcomes and limitations: Cumulated frequencies of public TCR beta families served to identify carriers of CMV plus the relevant HLA. Clonotype analysis showed dominance of the ex vivo response by HLA-C-restricted CMV-specific TCR beta clonotypes.

The receptor's source is a human donor in good health (CMV status not recorded). Some clones in this sample may be carry-over from other donors' samples. The V call is TRBV7-2, the J call TRBJ2-3; 10 nucleotides align to TRBD2. The input for sequencing was CD8+ T cells from cultured PBMCs, taken from culture after CMV antigen stimulation. The DNA of the CDR3 is TGTGCCAGCAGCTTAAAAGCGGGGGGGCCAGATACGCAGTATTTT. Its translation: CASSLKAGGPDTQYF.